Listed here are 15 T cell receptor beta chains from one sample, sequenced in a study of blood T cell repertoires in COVID-19. Using immunoSEQ multiplex PCR, the repertoire was profiled, and TCRdb retains in-frame clones only, with some absent. The table includes tens of thousands of clones, over 75% detected once. The sequenced material came from peripheral blood. These receptors came from a man in his sixties with acute or convalescent COVID-19.

The V and J genes are TRBV6-5 and TRBJ2-2, with a weak D call TRBD2 (5 bases). Looked up from germline, CDR1 is MNHEY and CDR2 is SVGAGI. V gave up 7 bases and J gave up 8 bases, with 17 bases separating them. The CDR3 is 14 residues long. CDR3 residues: CASNSDRWTGELFF. The CDR3 coding sequence is TGTGCCAGCAATTCCGACCGGTGGACTGGGGAGCTGTTTTTT.

This chain connects TRBV7-2 to TRBJ1-3, with D possibly being TRBD1 (6 bases). V shed 1 base and J shed 5 bases, with 15 bases lying between them. The CDR3 consists of 16 residues. Germline V gives CDR1 SGHTA, CDR2 FQGNSA. CDR3 sequence reads: CASSLGGGQRRNTIYF. The CDR3 DNA reads TGTGCCAGCAGCTTAGGGGGCGGACAGAGGAGAAACACCATATATTTT.

The chain uses TRBV18 and TRBJ2-3, with 7 nucleotides matching TRBD1. Trimming cost V 3 bases and J 0 bases; bases outside gene matches: 9. There are 17 residues in the CDR3. From germline, CDR1 is KGHSH and CDR2 LQKENI. CDR3: CASSPRLDRASTDTQYF. CDR3 nucleotides: TGTGCCAGCTCACCGCGACTCGACAGGGCCAGCACAGATACGCAGTATTTT.

This clone was picked up one time. The chain carries TRBV5-8 and TRBJ1-3; TRBD1 matches 9 bases. Trimming took 0 bases from V and 2 from J; bases not matched to a gene: 0. This CDR3 has 15 residues. Germline values: CDR1 SGHTS, CDR2 YDEGEE. CDR3 nucleotides: TGTGCCAGCAGCTTGGGGACAGGGGCTGGAAACACCATATATTTT. Residues: CASSLGTGAGNTIYF.

The chain recombines TRBV12-2 with TRBJ2-1; TRBD2, as called in the table, went unchecked against the DNA. TRBV12-2 is a pseudogene locus. This CDR3 spans 17 amino acids. The chain's CDR3 is CASRLGLAGGPIDEQFF. CDR3 DNA: TGTGCAAGTCGCTTAGGACTAGCGGGAGGGCCTATCGATGAGCAGTTCTTC.

This chain links TRBV27 with TRBJ2-3, with TRBD2 identical over 13 bases. With V trimmed by 5 bases and J by 5 bases, 4 bases remained unmatched. This CDR3 region has 15 residues. In germline, CDR1 is MNHEY, CDR2 SMNVEV (reference sequence). The CDR3 spells CASSPGLAGIDTQYF. The CDR3 nucleotides are TGTGCCAGCAGTCCGGGACTAGCGGGAATAGATACGCAGTATTTT.

This clone appeared a few times. This chain joins TRBV19 and TRBJ1-4; 11 bases agree with TRBD1. This CDR3 contains 15 residues. CDR1 is LNHDA, CDR2 SQIVND, per germline (reference sequence). The J segment lost 3 bases and the V segment lost 7 bases, leaving 4 bases of the junction unmatched. The CDR3 protein is CASKDRGRANEKLFF. The CDR3 DNA sequence: TGTGCCAGTAAGGACAGGGGGCGGGCTAATGAAAAACTGTTTTTT.

This chain connects TRBV11-2 to TRBJ2-1, with 8 positions matching TRBD2. The J segment lost 4 bases and the V segment lost 1 base, leaving 6 bases of the junction unmatched. Germline assignment: CDR1 SGHAT and CDR2 FQNNGV. CDR3 length equals 16 residues. The CDR3 spells CASSLVPAGVYNEQFF. The DNA of the CDR3 is TGTGCCAGCAGCTTAGTCCCAGCGGGAGTTTACAATGAGCAGTTCTTC.

The chain carries TRBV27 and TRBJ1-3; 10 positions match TRBD1. The CDR3 sequence is 19 residues long. With 5 bases clipped from V and 0 bases from J, the junction kept 13 bases outside the gene matches. Germline V gene data show CDR1 as MNHEY and CDR2 as SMNVEV (reference sequence). CDR3 nucleotides: TGTGCCAGCAGTCAATCCCGTCGGACAGGGGGGTACTCTGGAAACACCATATATTTT. This gives the protein CASSQSRRTGGYSGNTIYF.

This clone was recorded a few times. The V call is TRBV5-6, the J call TRBJ1-2, with unresolved D. The CDR3 is 14 residues long. Trimming took off 1 base at V and 4 bases at J, with 11 bases between the two ends. The V gene's germline CDR1 is SGHDT and CDR2 YYEEEE. The CDR3: CASSLSSLSYGYTF. The CDR3 DNA follows: TGTGCCAGCAGCTTGTCGAGTCTCTCCTATGGCTACACCTTC.

This clone came up once. The chain has TRBV3-1 (or the pseudogene TRBV3-2) and TRBJ1-1, with 7 positions matching TRBD1. The CDR3 totals 14 residues. The V gene's germline CDR1 is LGHDT and CDR2 YNNKEL (reference sequence). Germline trimming cut 4 bases from V and 0 bases from J; bases unmatched to any gene: 2. The CDR3 sequence: CASSRGQVNTEAFF. CDR3 in DNA: TGTGCCAGCAGCCGAGGACAGGTGAACACTGAAGCTTTCTTT.

Regarding this clone: The sample holds other DNA sequences that translate to the same CDR3. V usage is TRBV3-1 (or the pseudogene TRBV3-2) and J usage is TRBJ1-3, with TRBD1 matching 7 bases. Germline V gene sequence: CDR1 LGHDT, CDR2 YNNKEL (reference sequence). The ends lost 4 bases at V and 4 bases at J; junction bases unmatched: 4. The CDR3 is 14 amino acids. CDR3 region: CASSRQGRGNTIYF. The CDR3 DNA is TGTGCCAGCAGCCGACAGGGCAGAGGAAACACCATATATTTT.

This clone was observed once. The V call is TRBV4-1, the J call TRBJ2-3; D gene unclear. V was trimmed by 0 bases and J by 6 bases, leaving 13 bases between them. The CDR3 totals 15 residues. CDR1 and CDR2 from the germline V gene are MGHRA and YSYEKL. This chain's CDR3 is CASSQDLLAADTQYF. In DNA form, the CDR3 reads TGCGCCAGCAGCCAAGATTTGCTGGCGGCGGATACGCAGTATTTT.

The J gene is TRBJ1-2, the V gene TRBV5-1; D possibly corresponds to TRBD1 (5 bases). The germline V gene encodes CDR1 SGHRS and CDR2 YFSETQ. The CDR3 has 14 residues. The germline V and J ends were trimmed by 0 bases and 2 bases, with 8 bases remaining between them. CDR3 in amino acids: CASSLEAGNYGYTF. For the CDR3, the DNA is TGCGCCAGCAGCTTGGAGGCAGGGAACTATGGCTACACCTTC.

This chain links TRBV9 with TRBJ1-1, with 7 bases matching TRBD1. This CDR3 has 14 amino acids. The germline gives CDR1 SGDLS, CDR2 YYNGEE. V was pared by 5 bases and J by 1 base, with 5 bases of the junction left unmatched. CDR3 sequence reads: CASSRQGRNTEAFF. Written as DNA, the CDR3 is TGTGCCAGCAGTCGACAGGGAAGGAACACTGAAGCTTTCTTT.